What follows are 32 T cell receptor beta chains derived from one specimen sequenced in a study of T-cell reconstitution after alpha-beta-depleted transplantation in children. The library targeted TCRbeta and was prepared with unique molecular identifiers. Each CDR3 protein gets one entry after TCRdb re-called the PCR reads with MiXCR. The sample consists of around 500,000 distinct CDR3 sequences, 23% of them appearing once. Sample: PBMCs, mostly from graft donor cells, taken 360 days after TCRalphabeta/CD19-depleted stem cell transplant. These receptors were taken from a boy under three years old who had a stem cell transplant for acute myeloid leukemia, so the T cells may come from the graft donor.

This clonotype was seen more than once but under ten times. The chain employs TRBV9 and TRBJ2-1; 7 positions match TRBD2. V shed 4 bases, J shed 7 bases, and the junction held 14 bases outside the gene matches. Looked up from germline, CDR1 is SGDLS and CDR2 is YYNGEE. The CDR3 runs to 16 residues. Written as DNA, the CDR3 is TGTGCCAGCAGCCCCCTCTGGGGGGGGGGTCGGAATGAGCAGTTCTTC. Its protein product is CASSPLWGGGRNEQFF.

This clonotype came up a few times. J is TRBJ2-3 and V is TRBV12-3 or TRBV12-4; TRBD1 matches 9 bases. The V gene end was trimmed by 0 bases and the J gene end by 2 bases; junction bases not matched to a gene: 3. CDR3 length: 16 residues. This chain's CDR3 is CASSLARDRATDTQYF. The CDR3 DNA reads as TGTGCCAGCAGTTTAGCCCGGGACAGGGCCACAGATACGCAGTATTTT.

This clonotype has more than one count but fewer than ten. The chain recombines TRBV7-2 with TRBJ2-1, with TRBD1 matching over 9 bases. The CDR3 consists of 16 residues. The V and J ends lost 5 bases and 0 bases, in that order; junction bases with no gene match: 5. CDR1 and CDR2 from the germline V gene are SGHTA and FQGNSA. CDR3 coding DNA: TGTGCCAGCAGCCCCCGGACAGGGGCCTCCTACAATGAGCAGTTCTTC. Translated, it gives CASSPRTGASYNEQFF.

A remark on this clonotype: A junction end diverges from the germline sequence, so it may reflect a read error. The rearrangement joins TRBV20-1 to TRBJ1-1; unclear D gene. The CDR3 is 10 amino acids. Germline V gives CDR1 DFQATT, CDR2 SNEGSKA (reference sequence). The CDR3 protein is CSARDLHPLF. Here the CDR3 DNA reads TGCAGTGCTAGAGATCTCCACCCCCTCTTT.

The V gene is TRBV20-1, the J gene TRBJ1-2, with D perhaps TRBD1 (5 bases). With 5 bases removed from V and 7 bases from J, the gap between germline ends came to 17 bases. The CDR3 extends over 13 amino acids. Germline V CDR1 and CDR2: DFQATT, SNEGSKA (reference sequence). The CDR3 sequence: CSARGGGSGGYTF. CDR3 DNA sequence: TGCAGTGCTCGAGGCGGGGGGTCGGGTGGCTACACCTTC.

The chain uses TRBV25-1 and TRBJ2-1, with a weak D call TRBD1 (6 bases). Germline lookup yields CDR1 MGHDK and CDR2 SYGVNS. The V and J ends lost 8 bases and 5 bases respectively, with 10 bases between them. The CDR3 runs to 12 residues. CDR3 in DNA: TGTGCCAGCCGGGACACACACAATGAGCAGTTCTTC. It codes for CASRDTHNEQFF.

This clonotype was observed a handful of times. The chain employs TRBV4-3 and TRBJ2-2; D remains ambiguous. The CDR3 has 14 amino acids. CDR1 and CDR2 from the germline V gene are LGHNA and YSLEER. Trimming stripped 0 bases from V and 6 bases from J, with 8 bases between. The CDR3 region has the DNA TGCGCCAGCAGCCAAGATGACGCTCCCGGGGAGCTGTTTTTT. Amino acids: CASSQDDAPGELFF.

The V gene is TRBV28, the J gene TRBJ2-1; D call uncertain. The CDR3 totals 16 residues. In germline, CDR1 is MDHEN, CDR2 SYDVKM. V shed 5 bases and J shed 1 base, with 15 bases lying between them. The CDR3 DNA sequence: TGTGCCAGCAGTAGCCTCGCGGCCCCGTCCTACAATGAGCAGTTCTTC. Translating it yields CASSSLAAPSYNEQFF.

This clonotype was observed a few times. The DNA for the CDR3 is TGTGCCAGCCTCATCGCAAGGGAGACTGAAGCTTTCTTT. It is translated as CASLIARETEAFF. This chain uses TRBV7-2 with TRBJ1-1; D call uncertain. CDR1 and CDR2 (germline): SGHTA, FQGNSA. The CDR3 has 13 amino acids. The germline V and J ends were trimmed by 8 bases and 5 bases, with 15 bases remaining between them.

The V and J genes are TRBV5-6 and TRBJ2-3; D is ambiguous. V lost 4 bases, J lost 6 bases, and 12 bases lay in between. This CDR3 contains 13 residues. CDR1 and CDR2 (germline): SGHDT, YYEEEE. CDR3 sequence reads: CASSPVGSDTQYF. The CDR3 DNA reads TGTGCCAGCAGCCCCGTGGGGTCCGATACGCAGTATTTT. The variable domain in full, with the rest retrieved from reference TRBV5-6 and TRBJ2-3, is DAGVTQSPTHLIKTRGQQVTLRCSPKSGHDTVSWYQQALGQGPQFIFQYYEEEERQRGNFPDRFSGHQFPNYSSELNVNALLLGDSALYLCASSPVGSDTQYFGPGTRLTVL.

This clonotype was recorded many times. The V and J genes are TRBV5-1 and TRBJ2-5, with 11 bases fitting TRBD1. The CDR3 spans 16 residues. V was pared by 4 bases and J by 5 bases, with 10 bases of the junction left unmatched. In germline, CDR1 is SGHRS, CDR2 YFSETQ. The DNA for the CDR3 is TGCGCCAGCAGCCCGGTCCGGGACAGGGGGAAGGAGACCCAGTACTTC. Its translation is CASSPVRDRGKETQYF.

The chain recombines TRBV20-1 with TRBJ2-5; 8 bases match TRBD1. This CDR3 is 13 amino acids long. The trim removed 8 bases at V and 5 bases at J, leaving 10 bases unmatched. Per germline, CDR1 DFQATT and CDR2 SNEGSKA (reference sequence). The DNA of the CDR3 is TGCAGTACCCCCGGACAGGGTCATGAGACCCAGTACTTC. Its translation: CSTPGQGHETQYF.

The table lists this clonotype with a few counts. J is TRBJ1-2 and V is TRBV12-3 or TRBV12-4; TRBD1 matches 9 bases. After removal of 3 bases from V and 8 bases from J, the junction contained 7 bases not matched to a gene. The CDR3 contains 14 residues. CDR3 sequence reads: CASSLSGTGSGYTF. Here the CDR3 DNA reads TGTGCCAGCAGTTTGTCTGGGACAGGGTCCGGCTACACCTTC.

V and J are TRBV20-1 and TRBJ1-5, with D possibly TRBD1 on 5 matching bases. V gave up 5 bases and J gave up 5 bases, with 19 bases separating them. There are 15 residues in the CDR3. Germline-derived CDR1 and CDR2 are DFQATT and SNEGSKA (reference sequence). This CDR3 reads CSAADQAGSHQPQHF. The DNA for the CDR3 is TGCAGTGCTGCTGACCAGGCAGGGTCACATCAGCCCCAGCATTTT.

The V and J genes are TRBV10-3 and TRBJ2-4; TRBD2 is a possible D gene (6 bases). Germline values: CDR1 ENHRY, CDR2 SYGVKD. CDR3 size: 14 residues. Trimming cost V 3 bases and J 9 bases, with 15 bases left between them. CDR3 residues: CAISEAGTGGIQYF. CDR3 bases: TGTGCCATCAGTGAAGCCGGGACTGGAGGCATTCAGTACTTC.

In its sample, this clonotype was seen a few times. V is TRBV6-5 and J is TRBJ1-5, with 8 bases fitting TRBD1. Germline V lookup: CDR1 MNHEY, CDR2 SVGAGI. The CDR3 sequence is 16 residues long. V shed 4 bases and J 1 base; nucleotides not matched to a gene: 6. The DNA for the CDR3 is TGTGCCAGCAGTTTTCAGGGGGCGCGAAGCAATCAGCCCCAGCATTTT. It encodes CASSFQGARSNQPQHF.

This clonotype occurred many times. This chain joins TRBV5-5 and TRBJ2-1; tentatively, D is TRBD1 (6 bases). Germline CDR1 is SGHKS and CDR2 is YYEKEE (reference sequence). The V end was cut by 5 bases, the J end by 0 bases, with 15 bases between. CDR3 length equals 16 residues. CDR3 sequence: CASRPDRLLSYNEQFF. The CDR3 nucleotides are TGTGCCAGCAGGCCTGACAGGCTGCTCTCCTACAATGAGCAGTTCTTC.

This sequence joins TRBV29-1 and TRBJ2-2; no firm D call. In germline, CDR1 is SQVTM, CDR2 ANQGSEA. CDR3 length: 15 residues. Between the trimmed V and J ends, which lost 2 bases and 0 bases, there was a span of 10 bases. As DNA, the CDR3 is TGCAGCGTTGAAAGGGCAGATTCGAACACCGGGGAGCTGTTTTTT. Residues: CSVERADSNTGELFF.

In its sample, this clonotype was seen a few times. The J gene is TRBJ2-3, the V gene TRBV29-1, with D tentatively TRBD1 (5 bases). CDR3 length: 13 residues. Trimming cost V 8 bases and J 2 bases, with 14 bases left between them. Looked up from germline, CDR1 is SQVTM and CDR2 is ANQGSEA. CDR3: CSSTGSPTDTQYF. CDR3 DNA: TGCAGCTCCACAGGAAGCCCCACAGATACGCAGTATTTT.

The genes are TRBV6-5 and TRBJ2-7; the match to TRBD1 covers 10 bases. The junction had 11 bases not matched to a gene; V was cut back by 2 bases and J by 7 bases. The CDR3 runs to 16 residues. CDR1 is MNHEY and CDR2 is SVGAGI in the germline V gene. CDR3 DNA: TGTGCCAGCAGTTACGATCACCGGGACAGGGGTCGGGAGCAGTACTTC. Translation: CASSYDHRDRGREQYF.

The gene calls are TRBV11-2 and TRBJ1-1, with D unclear. Trimming took 4 bases from V and 1 from J, leaving 7 bases between them. CDR3 length: 13 residues. From germline, CDR1 is SGHAT and CDR2 FQNNGV. The CDR3 DNA reads as TGTGCCAGCAGCTGGTCAGAGAACACTGAAGCTTTCTTT. This codes for CASSWSENTEAFF. Combining the CDR3 with reference TRBV11-2 and TRBJ1-1 gives the whole variable domain EAGVAQSPRYKIIEKRQSVAFWCNPISGHATLYWYQQILGQGPKLLIQFQNNGVVDDSQLPKDRFSAERLKGVDSTLKIQPAKLEDSAVYLCASSWSENTEAFFGQGTRLTVV.

There are many counts of this clonotype. The chain uses TRBV6-1 and TRBJ2-7, with 7 bases matching TRBD1. CDR1 MNHNS and CDR2 SASEGT come from the germline V gene. The CDR3 is made up of 17 amino acids. With 6 bases clipped from V and 2 bases from J, the junction kept 16 bases outside the gene matches. The CDR3 loop is CASSSGVVGQNPYEQYF. The CDR3 nucleotides read TGTGCCAGCAGCTCCGGGGTTGTGGGACAGAACCCCTACGAGCAGTACTTC.

This clonotype has ten or more counts. The chain carries TRBV12-3 or TRBV12-4 and TRBJ2-5; 9 bases fit TRBD2. This CDR3 region has 14 residues. V dropped 6 bases and J dropped 1; count of bases not matched to a gene: 3. DNA of the CDR3: TGTGCCAGCAGCCGCGGGGGGGGCCAAGAGACCCAGTACTTC. This encodes CASSRGGGQETQYF.

At least ten counts were recorded for this clonotype. The rearrangement joins TRBV10-3 to TRBJ2-3; TRBD1 matches 8 bases. Trimming removed 2 bases from V and 4 bases from J; junction bases left unmatched: 8. Germline V gives CDR1 ENHRY, CDR2 SYGVKD. The CDR3 loop spans 16 amino acids. The CDR3 region is CAISEPRAQGADTQYF. The CDR3 nucleotides read TGTGCCATCAGTGAGCCGAGGGCACAGGGGGCAGATACGCAGTATTTT.

The CDR3 loop is CAVSTRVYEQYV. The CDR3 DNA reads as TGTGCCGTATCCACCAGGGTCTACGAGCAGTACGTC. The chain has TRBV28 and TRBJ2-7, with D tentatively TRBD1 (5 bases). The CDR3 consists of 12 residues. Looked up from germline, CDR1 is MDHEN and CDR2 is SYDVKM. Trimming left V 11 bases short and J 3 bases short, with 14 bases between.

The sample holds many counts of this clonotype. The J gene is TRBJ2-7, the V gene TRBV18; 7 positions match TRBD1. Germline CDR1 KGHSH, CDR2 LQKENI. V shed 3 bases and J 5 bases; nucleotides not matched to a gene: 1. CDR3 length: 12 amino acids. This CDR3 reads CASSPTGDEQYV. Written as DNA, the CDR3 is TGTGCCAGCTCACCTACAGGGGACGAGCAGTACGTC.

This clonotype has a handful of counts. The chain is built from TRBV20-1 and TRBJ1-2; 10 nucleotides agree with TRBD1. V shed 5 bases, J shed 4 bases, and the junction held 4 bases outside the gene matches. The V gene's germline CDR1 is DFQATT and CDR2 SNEGSKA (reference sequence). The CDR3 is 13 amino acids. For the CDR3, the DNA is TGCAGTGCTGCGGGACAGGGGTTCTATGGCTACACCTTC. It codes for CSAAGQGFYGYTF.

This clonotype showed up many times. The chain combines TRBV12-3 or TRBV12-4 with TRBJ2-2; TRBD1 might be the D (5 bases). CDR3 size: 15 residues. V gave up 10 bases and J gave up 0 bases, with 15 bases separating them. For the CDR3, the DNA is TGTGCCATCCACTCGACAGTCGCGAACACCGGGGAGCTGTTTTTT. Amino acid sequence: CAIHSTVANTGELFF.

At least ten counts were recorded for this clonotype. The V gene is TRBV29-1, the J gene TRBJ2-3; D remains unclear. Trimming pared 7 bases from V and 0 bases from J, leaving 11 bases between. Germline V gene sequence: CDR1 SQVTM, CDR2 ANQGSEA. The CDR3 totals 13 residues. This CDR3 reads CSGGGPSTDTQYF. The CDR3 nucleotides are TGCAGCGGCGGCGGCCCTAGCACAGATACGCAGTATTTT.

This rearrangement joins TRBV7-2 to TRBJ2-1; 7 nucleotides match TRBD1. Per germline, CDR1 SGHTA and CDR2 FQGNSA. The CDR3 covers 13 residues. Unmatched junction bases numbered 4, after V lost 5 bases and J lost 6 bases. For the CDR3, the DNA is TGTGCCAGCAGCATTACAGGGGCCAATGAGCAGTTCTTC. Encoded protein: CASSITGANEQFF.

The chain carries TRBV11-1 and TRBJ2-6; 9 bases align to TRBD1. Germline CDR1 is SGHAT and CDR2 is FQDESV (reference sequence). This CDR3 spans 18 amino acids. With 5 bases clipped from V and 0 bases from J, the junction kept 8 bases outside the gene matches. The DNA of the CDR3 is TGTGCCAGCAGCCCCCTGGGACAGGGTAGCTCTGGGGCCAACGTCCTGACTTTC. Protein product: CASSPLGQGSSGANVLTF.

This clonotype was counted a few times. This rearrangement joins TRBV28 to TRBJ2-7; 9 nucleotides align to TRBD1. Germline CDR1 and CDR2: MDHEN and SYDVKM. With 8 bases clipped from V and 6 bases from J, the junction kept 5 bases outside the gene matches. The CDR3 has 12 amino acids. The chain's CDR3 is CASLGQGGEQYV. CDR3 sequence (DNA): TGTGCCAGCCTGGGACAGGGAGGCGAGCAGTACGTC.